This passage covers 25 T cell receptor beta chains from one sample sequenced in a study of OX40 agonist ivuxolimab in advanced cancers. The protocol used for the library was the immunoSEQ multiplex PCR assay. Entries here come from immuneACCESS through TCRdb and include only in-frame sequences with V and J called. Some clones fail to appear in such tables; in the studies checked, an unresolved V gene covers under half of the shortfall, and the cause of the remainder is unknown. Within this sample are 35,000 or so clones, with 70% to 85% of them counted one time only. Of the sample, 15% to 20% falls within the top ten clones. The sequences come from CD4+ or CD8+ T cells sorted from blood, collected in a trial of the OX40 agonist ivuxolimab. Receptors originate from an adult with an advanced solid tumor such as melanoma, head and neck, liver or kidney cancer.

This rearrangement joins TRBV7-2 to TRBJ1-2, with D unclear. V was trimmed by 6 bases and J by 2 bases, leaving 10 bases between them. CDR1 is SGHTA and CDR2 is FQGNSA in the germline V gene. This CDR3 comprises 13 residues. The CDR3 DNA is TGTGCCAGCAGACCTACATCGAACTATGGCTACACCTTC. Its protein product is CASRPTSNYGYTF. Full variable domain (outside the CDR3, taken from reference TRBV7-2 and TRBJ1-2): GAGVSQSPSNKVTEKGKDVELRCDPISGHTALYWYRQSLGQGLEFLIYFQGNSAPDKSGLPSDRFSAERTGGSVSTLTIQRTQQEDSAVYLCASRPTSNYGYTFGSGTRLTVV.

CDR3 amino acids: CSVEEGRVYYGYTF. The CDR3 DNA reads TGCAGCGTTGAAGAAGGGCGGGTCTACTATGGCTACACCTTC. The J gene is TRBJ1-2, the V gene TRBV29-1, with unresolved D. The V gene's germline CDR1 is SQVTM and CDR2 ANQGSEA. V was shortened by 0 bases and J by 3 bases, with 11 bases between the two germline ends. The CDR3 sequence is 14 residues long.

V and J are TRBV27 and TRBJ2-7; 10 positions agree with TRBD2. The CDR3 spans 15 residues. Germline CDR1 is MNHEY and CDR2 is SMNVEV (reference sequence). V was pared by 1 base and J by 6 bases, with 6 bases of the junction left unmatched. This chain's CDR3 is CASSLFPSGSGEQYF. In nucleotides, the CDR3 is TGTGCCAGCAGTTTATTTCCTAGCGGGAGCGGCGAGCAGTACTTC.

J is TRBJ2-1 and V is TRBV7-9; D perhaps matches TRBD2 (6 bases). Germline V gene lookup returns CDR1 SEHNR and CDR2 FQNEAQ (reference sequence). This CDR3 contains 15 residues. The V gene lost 5 bases and the J gene lost 4 bases, with 15 bases spanning the gap. CDR3 in amino acids: CASSQTSRAYNEQFF. The DNA for the CDR3 is TGTGCCAGCAGCCAAACTAGCAGAGCTTACAATGAGCAGTTCTTC.

This chain uses TRBV7-3 with TRBJ1-5; a possible D gene is TRBD1 (5 bases). The CDR3 covers 15 residues. V shed 2 bases and J shed 4 bases, with 12 bases lying between them. Looked up from germline, CDR1 is SGHTA and CDR2 is FQGTGA. The CDR3 spells CASSLGAGRNQPQHF. Here the CDR3 DNA reads TGTGCCAGCAGCTTAGGGGCAGGGCGAAATCAGCCCCAGCATTTT.

This chain links TRBV4-3 with TRBJ2-7; no firm D call. Trimming left V 1 base short and J 3 bases short, with 13 bases between. The CDR3 extends over 15 amino acids. Germline V lookup: CDR1 LGHNA, CDR2 YSLEER. CDR3: CASSQGFGSFYEQYF. DNA for the CDR3: TGCGCCAGCAGCCAAGGATTCGGGTCGTTCTACGAGCAGTACTTC.

This chain uses TRBV19 with TRBJ2-7; D is unclear. Trimming shortened V by 5 bases and J by 1 base, and 9 bases separated the two germline ends. The germline CDR1 and CDR2 sequences are LNHDA and SQIVND (reference sequence). There are 13 residues in the CDR3. The CDR3 loop is CASSDPLSYEQYF. CDR3 nucleotide sequence: TGTGCCAGTAGTGATCCCTTATCCTACGAGCAGTACTTC.

J is TRBJ2-7 and V is TRBV7-2; 11 bases align to TRBD2. J was trimmed by 4 bases and V by 5 bases; bases with no gene match: 4. This CDR3 spans 14 amino acids. Germline values: CDR1 SGHTA, CDR2 FQGNSA. CDR3 protein: CASSVTSGSYEQYF. CDR3 DNA sequence: TGTGCCAGCAGCGTTACTAGCGGGAGTTACGAGCAGTACTTC.

The chain carries TRBV5-1 and TRBJ2-3, with 7 bases matching TRBD2. This CDR3 spans 16 amino acids. Trimming removed 1 base from V and 2 bases from J; junction bases left unmatched: 7. Germline CDR1 and CDR2: SGHRS and YFSETQ. The CDR3 DNA reads TGCGCCAGCAGCTTGCTGGCGGGGGACCCCACAGATACGCAGTATTTT. It is translated as CASSLLAGDPTDTQYF.

This chain links TRBV7-9 with TRBJ2-3; 14 bases are shared with TRBD2. Trimming cost V 3 bases and J 4 bases; bases outside gene matches: 9. This CDR3 is built from 18 residues. Germline CDR1 reads SEHNR; CDR2 reads FQNEAQ (reference sequence). CDR3 sequence (DNA): TGTGCCAGCAGCTTTTGGACTAGCGGGAGGTTTGGGCCAGATACGCAGTATTTT. The encoded protein is CASSFWTSGRFGPDTQYF.

This clone has only one observation. CDR3 bases: TGTGCCAGCAGCTTTGGACAGGGTTACGAGCAGTACTTC. This gives the protein CASSFGQGYEQYF. V and J are TRBV7-8 and TRBJ2-7; TRBD1 matches at 8 bases. This CDR3 has 13 amino acids. CDR1 is SGHVS, CDR2 FQNEAQ, per germline. The trim removed 3 bases at V and 4 bases at J, leaving 2 bases unmatched.

This clone was recorded many times. The CDR3 spells CASSSTSSGPSTDTQYF. CDR3 DNA sequence: TGTGCCAGCAGCTCTACCTCTAGCGGGCCTAGCACAGATACGCAGTATTTT. The chain links TRBV5-6 to TRBJ2-3; TRBD2 aligns across 8 bases. The CDR3 has 17 amino acids. Germline V lookup: CDR1 SGHDT, CDR2 YYEEEE. Trimming at V came to 3 bases and at J to 0 bases, leaving 9 bases not matched to a gene.

A word on this clone: Other DNA sequences of this sample code for an identical CDR3. This chain joins TRBV29-1 and TRBJ2-2; D is possibly TRBD2 (5 bases). The CDR3 has 12 residues. Germline-derived CDR1 and CDR2 are SQVTM and ANQGSEA. The V end lost 5 bases, the J end lost 4 bases, and 8 bases lay between the germline ends. CDR3 loop: CSVNRGTGELFF. CDR3 DNA sequence: TGCAGCGTTAATCGGGGCACCGGGGAGCTGTTTTTT.

The DNA of the CDR3 is TGCAGCGTTGAATTTTGGCTGAGGGGTTCTTACAATGAGCAGTTCTTC. Translation: CSVEFWLRGSYNEQFF. The chain couples TRBV29-1 to TRBJ2-1; D possibly uses TRBD1 or TRBD2 (5 bases each). Germline V lookup: CDR1 SQVTM, CDR2 ANQGSEA. The CDR3 extends over 16 amino acids. Trimming left V 2 bases short and J 4 bases short, with 18 bases between.

The chain links TRBV4-1 to TRBJ2-3; 10 nucleotides match TRBD2. The CDR3 sequence is 15 residues long. The germline CDR1 and CDR2 sequences are MGHRA and YSYEKL. The junction had 4 bases not matched to a gene; V was cut back by 5 bases and J by 2 bases. The CDR3 DNA reads TGCGCCAGCAGCTGGACTAGCGGAATCACAGATACGCAGTATTTT. This codes for CASSWTSGITDTQYF.

This sequence joins TRBV7-9 and TRBJ2-5; the match to TRBD1 covers 8 bases. The V gene end was trimmed by 2 bases and the J gene end by 5 bases; junction bases not matched to a gene: 7. The CDR3 loop spans 15 amino acids. The germline CDR1 and CDR2 sequences are SEHNR and FQNEAQ (reference sequence). Written as DNA, the CDR3 is TGTGCCAGCAGCTTATCGGCAGGGGGCCGGGAGACCCAGTACTTC. It yields the protein CASSLSAGGRETQYF.

The V gene is TRBV6-5, the J gene TRBJ2-7; the D gene is possibly TRBD2 (6 bases). In germline, CDR1 is MNHEY, CDR2 SVGAGI. This CDR3 contains 15 residues. Trimming stripped 7 bases from V and 3 bases from J, with 19 bases between. The CDR3 DNA follows: TGTGCCAGCAAACAGGAGGGAGGTGGGCTCTACGAGCAGTACTTC. Its protein is CASKQEGGGLYEQYF.

The chain employs TRBV19 and TRBJ2-7; 8 positions match TRBD2. Germline V gene sequence: CDR1 LNHDA, CDR2 SQIVND (reference sequence). The CDR3 extends over 15 amino acids. Losses at the gene ends were 3 bases for V and 3 bases for J; bases not matched to a gene: 7. The CDR3 here is CASSMASGGYYEQYF. The CDR3 DNA sequence: TGTGCCAGTAGTATGGCGAGCGGGGGTTACTACGAGCAGTACTTC.

The chain uses TRBV4-2 and TRBJ2-2, with 7 nucleotides matching TRBD2. The V gene's germline CDR1 is LGHNA and CDR2 YNFKEQ. There are 18 residues in the CDR3. Unmatched junction bases numbered 14, after V lost 1 base and J lost 6 bases. As DNA, the CDR3 is TGTGCCAGCAGCCAAGTATTTGGGTTAGCGGGTTCCCCCGGGGAGCTGTTTTTT. Translation: CASSQVFGLAGSPGELFF.

This chain connects TRBV6-1 to TRBJ1-2, with 9 bases identical to TRBD1. CDR1 is MNHNS and CDR2 is SASEGT in the germline V gene. V was pared by 6 bases and J by 1 base, with 6 bases of the junction left unmatched. CDR3 size: 15 residues. The CDR3 spells CASREGQGINYGYTF. The CDR3 DNA reads as TGTGCCAGCAGAGAGGGACAGGGAATTAACTATGGCTACACCTTC.

The chain links TRBV5-1 to TRBJ2-3; D gene uncertain. This CDR3 region has 14 residues. The germline V and J ends were trimmed by 2 bases and 2 bases, with 9 bases remaining between them. Germline values: CDR1 SGHRS, CDR2 YFSETQ. The CDR3 nucleotides are TGCGCCAGCAGCTTCGACGGTCCCACAGATACGCAGTATTTT. This codes for CASSFDGPTDTQYF. Variable domain in full (rest from reference TRBV5-1 and TRBJ2-3): KAGVTQTPRYLIKTRGQQVTLSCSPISGHRSVSWYQQTPGQGLQFLFEYFSETQRNKGNFPGRFSGRQFSNSRSEMNVSTLELGDSALYLCASSFDGPTDTQYFGPGTRLTVL.

This chain joins TRBV7-3 and TRBJ1-5, with 7 bases that match TRBD1. Unmatched junction bases numbered 3, after V lost 0 bases and J lost 4 bases. Looked up from germline, CDR1 is SGHTA and CDR2 is FQGTGA. This CDR3 is built from 15 residues. CDR3 DNA: TGTGCCAGCAGCTTAACAGGGGGCAGGAATCAGCCCCAGCATTTT. Translation gives CASSLTGGRNQPQHF. Full variable domain (outside the CDR3, taken from reference TRBV7-3 and TRBJ1-5): GAGVSQTPSNKVTEKGKYVELRCDPISGHTALYWYRQSLGQGPEFLIYFQGTGAADDSGLPNDRFFAVRPEGSVSTLKIQRTERGDSAVYLCASSLTGGRNQPQHFGDGTRLSIL.

This sequence joins TRBV9 and TRBJ1-5; no clear D. The CDR3 extends over 13 amino acids. Germline loops: CDR1 SGDLS, CDR2 YYNGEE. Trimming took off 2 bases at V and 4 bases at J, with 7 bases between the two ends. CDR3 region: CASSVGVNQPQHF. The CDR3 DNA is TGTGCCAGCAGCGTTGGAGTTAATCAGCCCCAGCATTTT.

V usage is TRBV6-1 and J usage is TRBJ2-1; 7 bases are a match to TRBD1. J gave up 8 bases and V 3 bases, and 16 bases lay outside the gene matches. Germline V gene lookup returns CDR1 MNHNS and CDR2 SASEGT. The CDR3 is 17 residues long. In DNA form, the CDR3 reads TGTGCCAGCAGTGACAAGCCACAGGGGCGCCCCCCATATGAGCAGTTCTTC. Amino acids: CASSDKPQGRPPYEQFF.

This CDR3 is CASSLRIVVYEQYF. CDR3 nucleotides: TGTGCCAGCAGCCTCAGGATCGTAGTCTACGAGCAGTACTTC. The chain employs TRBV7-8 and TRBJ2-7, with no clear D. V was pared by 5 bases and J by 3 bases, with 14 bases between. From germline, CDR1 is SGHVS and CDR2 FQNEAQ. The CDR3 totals 14 residues.